This entry describes one T cell receptor (beta chain). This specimen belongs to a study of blood T cell repertoires in COVID-19. Study summary: COVID-19 samples, acute and convalescent, were from the United States, Italy and Spain. PBMCs, B-cell-depleted T cells, or T cells were the source of the cDNA or gDNA that made up the material.

In the original processing: By means of reference gene primer amplification, nucleated cell counts were estimated. Profiling relied on immunoSEQ multiplex PCR, and the TCRdb table lists in-frame clones only, not all of them. That table supplies the V and J calls and clone size; D and trimming were determined from the DNA. The table has about 190,000 clones, roughly 78% seen once. Germline CDR1 is SGHVS and CDR2 is FNYEAQ. The CDR3 contains 14 residues. The V and J ends lost 3 bases and 6 bases respectively, with 12 bases between them. Input material: peripheral blood. The chain employs TRBV7-6 and TRBJ2-1, with D tentatively TRBD2 (5 bases). The clonotype originates from a woman aged 80 or over with active or convalescent COVID-19. Here the CDR3 reads CASSLGAYFNEQFF. The CDR3 DNA follows: TGTGCCAGCAGCTTGGGAGCGTACTTCAATGAGCAGTTCTTC. Using reference TRBV7-6 and TRBJ2-1 for the parts outside the CDR3, the full variable domain is GAGVSQSPRYKVTKRGQDVALRCDPISGHVSLYWYRQALGQGPEFLTYFNYEAQQDKSGLPNDRFSAERPEGSISTLTIQRTEQRDSAMYRCASSLGAYFNEQFFGPGTRLTVL.